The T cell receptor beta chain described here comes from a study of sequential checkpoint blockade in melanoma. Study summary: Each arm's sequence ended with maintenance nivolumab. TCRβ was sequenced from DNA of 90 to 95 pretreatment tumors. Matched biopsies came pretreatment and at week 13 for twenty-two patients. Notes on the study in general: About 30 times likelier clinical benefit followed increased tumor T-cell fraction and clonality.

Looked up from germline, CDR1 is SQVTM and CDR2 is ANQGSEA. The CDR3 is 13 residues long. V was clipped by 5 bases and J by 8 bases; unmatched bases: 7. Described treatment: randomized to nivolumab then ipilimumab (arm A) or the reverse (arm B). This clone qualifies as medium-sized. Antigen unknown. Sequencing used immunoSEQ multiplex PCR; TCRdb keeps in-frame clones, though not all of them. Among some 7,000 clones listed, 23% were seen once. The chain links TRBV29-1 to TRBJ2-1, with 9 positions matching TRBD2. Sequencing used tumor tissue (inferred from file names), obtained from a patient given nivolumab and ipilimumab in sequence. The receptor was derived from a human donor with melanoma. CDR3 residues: CSVRGGRADEQFF. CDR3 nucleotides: TGCAGCGTTCGGGGCGGGAGGGCCGATGAGCAGTTCTTC.